This paragraph covers one T cell receptor beta chain sequence. Its antigen is currently unknown. This entry is derived from a study of T cells after yellow fever vaccination. The CDR3 is made up of 12 amino acids. From germline, CDR1 is SGHTA and CDR2 FQGNSA. V dropped 6 bases and J dropped 5 bases, with 9 bases sitting between them. Study-level points and caveats: Reappearing after the booster were most of the clones from primary vaccination (around 96% CD4, 75% to 90% CD8). Abundant clonotypes from the bulk population could get into FACS-sorted repertoires as contaminants. The secondary T-cell response peaked on day 5, not day 15, but was weaker.

Template switching by 5'RACE produced TCR cDNA, adding a universal primer site and UMIs. TCRdb reprocessed the 5' RACE reads with MiXCR, giving one entry per CDR3 protein. The table records just over 300,000 distinct CDR3 sequences, roughly 3.5% of them present only once. Specimen: PBMCs, collected on the day of the yellow fever booster vaccination. The genes are TRBV7-2 and TRBJ2-3; D not resolved. The source is a man aged 18 to 35 who received the YFV17D yellow fever vaccine. CDR3 in amino acids: CASRGRLDTQYF. The CDR3 DNA reads as TGTGCCAGCAGGGGCCGGTTAGATACGCAGTATTTT.